This T cell receptor beta chain was identified in a study of cytomegalovirus exposure and HLA in healthy donors (dated by TCRdb to 2016 to 2017). Background for the entire study: In an earlier analysis of 587 of the donors, 276 Gb of sequence data and 90 million to 120 million unique TCR beta sequences from about 179 million T cells were reported. In addition to the first cohort of 666 subjects, a separate validation cohort of 130 or so different subjects was used. The later analysis used no new phenotypic data to find candidate immune exposures, relying instead on TCR beta sequences and their occurrence across donors. Donor age, sex, ethnicity and CMV serostatus were collected together with the repertoire data. The study was designed to test whether signatures of past pathogen exposure could be identified by cataloging public T cell receptors. Among the roughly 380 genotyped donors, around 81% belonged to the genetic ancestry cluster associated with self-reported Caucasian donors. To predict cytomegalovirus infection status, the study combined high-throughput TCR immunosequencing, statistical association of individual TCRs with disease status, and machine learning. Typing coverage varied by locus: about 620-630 donors for A, B, C, DRB1 and DQB1; approximately 500 for DQA1; about 600 for DPA1; around 450 for DPB1. An earlier analysis of 587 of the donors used high-throughput TCR beta sequencing to judge whether each TCR beta V gene segment behaved as functional or pseudogenic. On average, around 240,000 unique TCR beta nucleotide sequences were sequenced per donor among some 430 genotyped donors of the cohort, with roughly 19% of those sequences being non-productive. Roughly 300 gigabases of sequencing data and 70 million to 100 million unique TCR sequences were included in an early release covering under 650 HLA-typed donors. Five DR-DQ haplotypes were treated as single units for association and clustering because of strong linkage in the cohort. In a later genetic analysis, genome-wide SNP genotypes for about 55% of the roughly 670 donors were used, and that subset was treated as a discovery cohort. The study profiled the T cell repertoires of 550 to 700 subjects by immunosequencing and related them to cytomegalovirus serostatus. In a later analysis, previously published TCR beta repertoires from some 640 donors were re-analyzed and high-resolution HLA genotyping was added so that TCR occurrence patterns could be studied. All discovery cohort repertoires had been generated on a single sequencing platform. Class I and class II HLA loci were covered by the typing at four-digit resolution. The study at large found these results: Only TCR beta chains were sequenced in this cohort, and the absence of alpha or paired-chain data limited detectable features. Across donors, most TCR sequences were observed very rarely, whereas some public TCRs were present in many individuals. A later analysis associated 15,000 or so TCR beta sequences with specific HLA alleles at a false discovery rate of 0.05. According to a later genetic analysis, donors in an Asian-associated ancestry cluster had fewer N-insertions in productive TCRs than the approximately 700-donor mean. In a later analysis, HLA-associated TCR beta chains were found to be more clonally expanded and to have lower generation probabilities than equally common non-associated chains. According to a later analysis, TCR association rates differed among HLA loci, with DRB1 alleles showing the most associated TCRs and HLA-C alleles showing the fewest. An association between a missense DCLRE1C variant and V-gene and J-gene trimming of TCR beta chains was found in a later genetic analysis and replicated in an independent cohort. When HLA alleles, especially DR and DQ, strongly co-occurred, attributing TCR associations to individual alleles was difficult. The presence/absence analyses assumed that sequencing depth was roughly uniform across donors, and that assumption may not be true. Correlated functional status among segregating V segments might be attributable to linkage disequilibrium, but an unknown experimental factor could not be ruled out. The sequencing pipeline was judged likely to have produced a cluster of highly shared sequence variants as a technical artifact. A later analysis found that most CMV-associated TCR beta chains appeared HLA-restricted, with HLA associations seemingly driven largely by CMV exposure. Because counts were too low, approximately 15 rarely observed V segments, including chromosome 9 orphons, were excluded from the earlier analysis of several hundred of the donors. Cytomegalovirus status was reported to be diagnosed by the classifier with high specificity and sensitivity in both the original and validation cohorts. A further reported finding was that TCR beta sequences accurately predicted the HLA-A and HLA-B alleles for most subjects in the first cohort. In an earlier analysis of 500 to 650 of the donors, most TCR beta V segments appeared in productive rearrangements about 87% or about 30% of the time, broadly matching IMGT annotations. In vitro tests confirmed that a few of the cytomegalovirus-associated TCR beta chains recognize cytomegalovirus antigens. The study gave a list of about 160 TCR beta chains associated with cytomegalovirus. The authors suggested that the approach could potentially be extended to other disease states and immunological phenotypes. The only immune exposure information available for the cohort was CMV serostatus. Because HLA typing was unavailable for some donors at each locus, only the typed subset was used in association tests. According to a later analysis, parvovirus B19, influenza, CMV and Epstein-Barr virus appeared linked to several top co-occurrence clusters. Because the 87-base-pair reads could not distinguish some IMGT-functional V segments, including TRBV6-2 and TRBV6-3, those segments were excluded.

The CDR3 goes from the cysteine to the phenylalanine over 16 residues. Kept here is only the CDR3 DNA, which spans 48 bases and is read in frame from base 1. Relative to germline, V is missing 0 bases and J is missing 5 bases, with 6 bases of the junction outside any gene match. From a lookup of the germline V gene, CDR1 and CDR2 are LGHNA and YSLEER. In total, approximately 610 healthy bone marrow donors made up the cohort. Cohort members were all nominally healthy when sampled, although unrecorded immune exposures were likely present. The donor was CMV seropositive and was included in the group of some 290 seropositive cohort members. Every donor gave a peripheral blood sample, and the peripheral blood mononuclear cells from that sample were used for TCR beta sequencing. The Qiagen DNeasy Blood Extraction Kit was used to extract genomic DNA from the blood cell samples. Worth noting for this clone: Its antigen is not yet known. Nothing much larger sits one base from this clone, and base qualities are not available.

The library was obtained by the immunoSEQ multiplex PCR assay. For the multiplex PCR, a mixture combining 60 forward primers for TCR Vbeta segments and 13 reverse primers for TCR Jbeta segments was used. Amplification of the CDR3 region of rearranged TCR beta genes was performed with a multiplex PCR assay on genomic DNA. The amplified TCR beta libraries were sequenced on the Illumina HiSeq System as 87-base-pair reads. Processing in the source paper ran as follows. A later analysis tallied roughly 80 million unique TCR beta chains across the 666 repertoires, and around 10 million of those chains were shared by two or more donors. A nearest-neighbor algorithm error-corrected the raw reads and collapsed the reads into unique sequences, merging closely related sequences to remove PCR and sequencing errors. CDR3 sequences were aligned to IMGT reference sequences to assign V, D and J gene segments. For a sequence to be retained, at least a six-nucleotide match to both a V gene segment and a J gene segment was required. Rearrangements were classified as productive when the CDR3 lacked stop codons and remained in frame with V and J, and all other rearrangements were classified as non-productive. Following IMGT convention, CDR3 was defined as the stretch from the second conserved V-encoded cysteine to the conserved J-encoded phenylalanine. Sequences without an unambiguous match to a single V gene segment were excluded from the earlier analysis of about 600 of the donors. An earlier analysis of fewer than 750 of the donors called V segments functional above 56.7% productive rearrangements and segregating when the between-donor standard deviation exceeded 5%. To diagnose cytomegalovirus status from the catalog of TCR beta chain sequences, a statistical classification framework was built. A later analysis assigned V and J genes by comparing TCR nucleotide sequences with IMGT/GENE-DB human TR gene sequences. The TCRdist pipeline was used in a later analysis to assign CDR3 sequences and most-parsimonious VDJ recombination scenarios. In a later analysis, every TCR beta chain was defined by the combination of its CDR3 amino acid sequence and its V-gene family, and reads without a unique V-gene family were dropped. To address suspected cross-contamination and a sequencing artifact, a later analysis removed approximately 590 highly shared, low-generation-probability nucleotide sequences. In a later analysis, a clonal expansion index was calculated for each public chain from normalized within-repertoire ranks of inferred template counts. A later analysis computed generation probabilities with a VDJ recombination model fitted to out-of-frame rearrangements, and checked the results against IGoR. In a later analysis, hypergeometric tests were used to score TCR-TCR, TCR-HLA and TCR-CMV co-occurrence, with a repertoire-size bias correction applied to TCR pairs. A later analysis estimated false discovery rates by permuting HLA or CMV assignments 20 times. In a later analysis, co-occurring TCRs were grouped with DBSCAN, and TCRdist sequence similarity was added when clustering was performed within HLA-allele-positive subsets. Co-occurrence clustering excluded repertoires with fewer than 30,000 or more than 120,000 public chains, plus five with anomalous nucleotide sharing. TCRdb holds this immuneACCESS table with in-frame rearrangements only. Some clones are missing; in checked studies, unresolved V genes explain under half, and the rest has no known cause. That table is the source of V, J and clone size, and D and trimming were worked out from the DNA. The sample profile shows 150,000 or so clones; about 85% of them were found once. Jointly, the top ten make up approximately 2% of the sample.

Material: PBMCs. The sequence joins TRBV4-3 to TRBJ2-3; 9 of the junction bases match TRBD2. This TCR was recovered from a man aged 18 to 30 in good health and CMV-seropositive. The DNA is TGCGCCAGCAGCCAAGAGAGCGGGGGGCGTGGAGATACGCAGTATTTT. Translated, it reads CASSQESGGRGDTQYF.